The clone carrying this T cell receptor beta chain was recorded only once. No antigen is known for it. This sample was taken from a study of radiation and T cells in renal cell carcinoma. Study-level findings and limits: Top tumor clonotypes rose in blood 2 weeks post-radiation, then contracted.

Germline V gives CDR1 LNHDA, CDR2 SQIVND (reference sequence). The CDR3 is made up of 17 amino acids. V lost 5 bases and J lost 2; bases outside the gene matches: 14. This table comes from immunoSEQ multiplex PCR, and its TCRdb copy is limited to in-frame clones, with some not included. The top ten hold about 6.8% of the sample, which has tens of thousands of clones, 70% to 80% seen once. The time point was: blood 4 weeks post-SBRT, at nephrectomy. Treatment: 15 Gy SBRT to primary tumor, nephrectomy 4 weeks later. Nephrectomy followed 15 Gy stereotactic body radiation by 4 weeks. Serial blood draws occurred at baseline and 2 and 4 weeks post-SBRT.

This TCR was recovered from a man in his sixties with renal cell carcinoma. The sample was blood, taken from a patient whose treatment included radiotherapy and nephrectomy. The chain has TRBV19 and TRBJ2-5; TRBD2 matches 7 bases. CDR3 loop: CASSVGGLVSGQETQYF. CDR3 nucleotides: TGTGCCAGTAGTGTGGGGGGTTTGGTTAGCGGGCAAGAGACCCAGTACTTC.